The present entry profiles one T cell receptor beta chain with its context. V lost 3 bases and J 4 bases, leaving 8 bases between the germline ends. This CDR3 contains 13 residues. Germline V gene sequence: CDR1 LNHDA, CDR2 SQIVND (reference sequence). The table came from immunoSEQ multiplex PCR; TCRdb's copy has only in-frame clones and leaves some out. The sample lists tens of thousands of clones; around nine tenths were seen once. These data originate in a study of technical replicates of blood from several donors. The sequence came from a human donor in good health. The rearrangement uses TRBV19 and TRBJ2-3; TRBD2 is a possible D gene (5 bases). Source material: T cells isolated from PBMCs. The CDR3 region has the DNA TGTGCCAGTAGTATCACGGGGTCAGATACGCAGTATTTT. Protein product: CASSITGSDTQYF.